This T cell receptor (beta chain) emerged from a study of blood T cell repertoires in COVID-19. Repertoires were generated with immunoSEQ multiplex PCR, while TCRdb's copy carries only in-frame clones and drops some. The sample holds some 300,000 clones, 70% to 90% seen once. Recovered Cohort 3 donors showed two negative PCRs, clearance, or symptom resolution. A remark on this clone: Other DNA sequences from this sample encode an identical CDR3 as well.

Germline-derived CDR1 and CDR2 are LGHNA and YSLEER. V was cut by 0 bases and J by 0 bases, with 8 bases left in between. The CDR3 extends over 15 amino acids. This chain joins TRBV4-3 and TRBJ1-2; D is perhaps TRBD1 (6 bases). The receptor comes from a woman between 40 and 50 years old who had recovered from COVID-19. Sequencing was performed on PBMCs or T cells enriched from blood (not recorded which). CDR3 residues: CASSQEDRANYGYTF. The CDR3 DNA follows: TGCGCCAGCAGCCAAGAGGACAGAGCTAACTATGGCTACACCTTC.